This TCR beta chain is drawn from a study of cytomegalovirus exposure and HLA in healthy donors. Overall study results and limits: Researchers catalogued under 200 TCR beta chains as cytomegalovirus-associated. With further analysis later on, most CMV-associated TCR beta chains appeared HLA-restricted.

Concerning this clone: Its antigen is unidentified.

The primer mix had 60 Vbeta and 13 Jbeta primers. Data came from immunoSEQ multiplex PCR; TCRdb stores just in-frame clones and leaves some out. The sample carries more than 90,000 clones, around 80% recorded once. The V end was cut by 0 bases, the J end by 6 bases, with 5 bases between. Germline CDR1 is MNHNS and CDR2 is SASEGT. This CDR3 has 12 amino acids. This sequence joins TRBV6-1 and TRBJ1-1, with D hard to call. Sequenced: PBMCs. This receptor was identified in a man under 40 in good health and CMV-seronegative. CDR3 sequence: CASSEASPEAFF. The CDR3, as DNA: TGTGCCAGCAGTGAAGCCTCCCCTGAAGCTTTCTTT.